Listed here are 8 T cell receptor beta chains from one sample, sequenced in a study of shared clonotypes between healthy human individuals. The naive CD8 population came from CD45RO-negative cells selected for CCR7, without terminally differentiated effector memory CD45RA+ cells. TCRdb keeps only in-frame clones here, not all; method: immunoSEQ multiplex PCR. The sample shows about 580,000 clones, about 98% of them seen only once. Material for sequencing was naive CD8+ T cells sorted from blood. These receptors all come from a man aged 25-45 years in good health.

This clone was seen once. This sequence joins TRBV28 and TRBJ2-1; 9 nucleotides match TRBD1. The CDR3 totals 15 residues. The junction had 9 bases not matched to a gene; V was cut back by 6 bases and J by 6 bases. The germline gives CDR1 MDHEN, CDR2 SYDVKM. The CDR3 nucleotides read TGTGCCAGCAGCGAACCGGGACAGGGATCCAATGAGCAGTTCTTC. It yields the protein CASSEPGQGSNEQFF.

The rearrangement uses TRBV5-1 and TRBJ1-3; 8 positions agree with TRBD1. Germline assignment: CDR1 SGHRS and CDR2 YFSETQ. Losses at the gene ends were 4 bases for V and 8 bases for J; bases not matched to a gene: 8. CDR3 size: 14 residues. This chain's CDR3 is CASSPGQDSDTIYF. In DNA, the CDR3 is TGCGCCAGCAGCCCGGGACAGGACTCGGACACCATATATTTT.

The CDR3 DNA reads TGCAGCGTCCGACAGGGGGCCACAGATACGCAGTATTTT. Protein sequence: CSVRQGATDTQYF. The chain links TRBV29-1 to TRBJ2-3, with TRBD1 matching 10 bases. Germline V gene sequence: CDR1 SQVTM, CDR2 ANQGSEA. V was clipped by 6 bases and J by 2 bases; unmatched bases: 2. This CDR3 is built from 13 residues.

This clone was detected only once. This chain connects TRBV4-3 to TRBJ2-3; D is uncertain. Germline V lookup: CDR1 LGHNA, CDR2 YSLEER. The CDR3 sequence is 13 residues long. V dropped 0 bases and J dropped 6 bases, with 7 bases sitting between them. This CDR3 reads CASSQDLVDTQYF. The CDR3 DNA follows: TGCGCCAGCAGCCAAGACCTGGTGGATACGCAGTATTTT.

V is TRBV5-5 and J is TRBJ2-3, with TRBD2 matching 9 bases. The V and J ends lost 4 bases and 2 bases, in that order; junction bases with no gene match: 8. The germline CDR1 and CDR2 sequences are SGHKS and YYEKEE (reference sequence). The CDR3 totals 16 residues. DNA of the CDR3: TGTGCCAGCAGCGAGGGGACTAGCCTTATCACAGATACGCAGTATTTT. This translates into CASSEGTSLITDTQYF.

J is TRBJ2-1 and V is TRBV15, with D possibly being TRBD1 or TRBD2 (5 bases each). This CDR3 has 13 amino acids. The germline V gene has CDR1 LNHNV and CDR2 YYDKDF (reference sequence). V was pared by 10 bases and J by 3 bases, with 13 bases between. The CDR3 coding sequence is TGTGCCAGCCAGGGACGGAACTACAATGAGCAGTTCTTC. Residues: CASQGRNYNEQFF.

The genes are TRBV29-1 and TRBJ2-5; 10 bases are a match to TRBD2. The CDR3 has 12 amino acids. Germline V lookup: CDR1 SQVTM, CDR2 ANQGSEA. The junction had 2 bases not matched to a gene; V was cut back by 5 bases and J by 5 bases. Written as DNA, the CDR3 is TGCAGCGTTTCTAGCGGGAGTGAGACCCAGTACTTC. Encoded protein: CSVSSGSETQYF.

The rearrangement links TRBV27 to TRBJ2-7; 7 nucleotides align to TRBD1. Germline V lookup: CDR1 MNHEY, CDR2 SMNVEV (reference sequence). The CDR3 sequence is 13 residues long. V dropped 6 bases and J dropped 5; count of bases not matched to a gene: 7. The CDR3 spells CASSIRGTNEQYF. DNA of the CDR3: TGTGCCAGCAGCATCAGGGGGACGAACGAGCAGTACTTC.